Listed below are T cell receptor beta chains from one sample, sequenced in a study of OX40 agonist ivuxolimab in advanced cancers. Produced via immunoSEQ multiplex PCR; TCRdb's table is partial and in-frame only. The table shows roughly 100,000 clones, with more than 85% occurring only once. The starting material was CD4+ or CD8+ T cells sorted from blood, obtained in a trial of the OX40 agonist ivuxolimab. Receptor source: an adult with an advanced solid tumor such as melanoma, head and neck, liver or kidney cancer. Each CDR3 is given with its conserved first and last residue. The order of the fields is D gene, J gene, clone size, V gene, CDR3 DNA, CDR3 protein. The D gene is left open where the match is weak. Only part of the rows carry a size: once, few, many, or a class if the clone is expanded.

>TRBD2|TRBJ2-3|NA|TRBV27
TGTGCCAGCAGTCCAATTATAGCGGGGGGCGGAACAGATACGCAGTATTTT
CASSPIIAGGGTDTQYF
>TRBD1|TRBJ1-1|NA|TRBV29-1
TGCAGCGCCGGGACAGGGAACACTGAAGCTTTCTTT
CSAGTGNTEAFF
>NA|TRBJ2-7|NA|TRBV28
TGTGCCAGCAGTCCACCCTCCTACGAGCAGTACTTC
CASSPPSYEQYF
>NA|TRBJ1-3|few|TRBV5-4
TGTGCCAGCAGCTCGTCAGGGATCGGAAACACCATATATTTT
CASSSSGIGNTIYF
>NA|TRBJ2-1|NA|TRBV6-1
TGTGCCAGCAGTGTGGGCAGGACTCGTAGCTACAATGAGCAGTTCTTC
CASSVGRTRSYNEQFF
>TRBD2|TRBJ2-7|few|TRBV4-1
TGCGCCAGCAGCCCGTCAGCAGCGGGAGAACGCGAGCAGTACTTC
CASSPSAAGEREQYF
>NA|TRBJ2-3|once|TRBV4-1
TGCGCCAGCAGCCAATTGAAGGGTGATACGCAGTATTTT
CASSQLKGDTQYF
>NA|TRBJ2-1|NA|TRBV12-5
TGTGCTAGTGGTTTGGGGGGGGAGGCCTACAATGAGCAGTTCTTC
CASGLGGEAYNEQFF
>NA|TRBJ1-1|NA|TRBV4-1
TGCGCCAGCAGCCGAGCCGGCGGGCAGCCGAACACTGAAGCTTTCTTT
CASSRAGGQPNTEAFF
>NA|TRBJ2-7|NA|TRBV4-3
TGCGCCAGCAGCCACAGGGTTTCCTACGAGCAGTACTTC
CASSHRVSYEQYF
>TRBD1|TRBJ2-5|NA|TRBV7-9
TGTGCCAGCAGCCGCCTAGGACAGGGGCGGGAGACCCAGTACTTC
CASSRLGQGRETQYF
>NA|TRBJ2-1|NA|TRBV7-8
TGTGCCAGCAGCTTAGTTATTTATGAGCAGTTCTTC
CASSLVIYEQFF
>TRBD2|TRBJ2-1|NA|TRBV4-3
TGCGCCAGCAGCCTTGGACTAGCGGGGGTCAATAAGGGCAATGAGCAGTTCTTC
CASSLGLAGVNKGNEQFF
>TRBD2|TRBJ2-1|NA|TRBV5-6
TGTGCCAGCAGCTTGCCCGGACTAGCGGGCTACAATGAGCAGTTCTTC
CASSLPGLAGYNEQFF
>NA|TRBJ1-2|NA|TRBV10-3
TGTGCCATCAGTGAGTGGGCAGGAGGAGGTCCTAGCCATGGCTACACCTTC
CAISEWAGGGPSHGYTF
>NA|TRBJ1-6|NA|TRBV6-1
TGTGCCAGCAGCAGATATTGGCGGGAAGCTTCACCCCTCCACTTT
CASSRYWREASPLHF
>NA|TRBJ2-3|NA|TRBV6-6
TGTGCCAGCAGTTACATGGGGGCAGATACGCAGTATTTT
CASSYMGADTQYF